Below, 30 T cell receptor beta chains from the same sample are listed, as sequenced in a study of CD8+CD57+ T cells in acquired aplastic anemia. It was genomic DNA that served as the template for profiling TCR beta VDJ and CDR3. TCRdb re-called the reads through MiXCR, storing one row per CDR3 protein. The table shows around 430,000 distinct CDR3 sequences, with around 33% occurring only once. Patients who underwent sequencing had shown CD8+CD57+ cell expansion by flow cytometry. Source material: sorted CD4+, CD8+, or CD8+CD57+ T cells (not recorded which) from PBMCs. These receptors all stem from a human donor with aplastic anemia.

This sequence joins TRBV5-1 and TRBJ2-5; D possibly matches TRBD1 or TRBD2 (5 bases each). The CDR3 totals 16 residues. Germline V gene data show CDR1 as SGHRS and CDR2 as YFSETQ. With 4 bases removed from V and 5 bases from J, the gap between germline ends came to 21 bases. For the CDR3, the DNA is TGCGCCAGCAGCCCGATAGCCGGGACCATGGGGGAGACCCAGTACTTC. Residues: CASSPIAGTMGETQYF.

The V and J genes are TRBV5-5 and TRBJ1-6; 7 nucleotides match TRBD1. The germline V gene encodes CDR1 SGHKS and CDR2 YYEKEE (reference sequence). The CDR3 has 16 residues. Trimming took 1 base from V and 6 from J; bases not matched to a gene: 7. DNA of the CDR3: TGTGCCAGCAGCTTGACAGGGGATTTGGGTAATTCACCCCTCCACTTT. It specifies CASSLTGDLGNSPLHF.

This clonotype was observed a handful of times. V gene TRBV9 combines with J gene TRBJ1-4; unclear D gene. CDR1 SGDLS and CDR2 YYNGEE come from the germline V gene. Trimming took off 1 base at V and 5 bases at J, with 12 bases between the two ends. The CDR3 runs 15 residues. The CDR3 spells CASSVNGGWNEKLFF. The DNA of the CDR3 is TGTGCCAGCAGCGTAAATGGTGGTTGGAATGAAAAACTGTTTTTT.

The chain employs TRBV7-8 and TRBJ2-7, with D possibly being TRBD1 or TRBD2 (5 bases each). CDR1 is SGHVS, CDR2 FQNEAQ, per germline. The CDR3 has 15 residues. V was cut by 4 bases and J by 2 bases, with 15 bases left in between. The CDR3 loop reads CASSSTRDRTYEQYF. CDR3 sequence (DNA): TGTGCCAGCAGCTCCACCCGGGACCGAACCTACGAGCAGTACTTC.

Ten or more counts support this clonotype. The CDR3 loop is CASSEELAGRWSDTQYF. The DNA of the CDR3 is TGTGCCAGCAGTGAGGAACTAGCGGGAAGGTGGTCAGATACGCAGTATTTT. The chain employs TRBV2 and TRBJ2-3, with 10 bases lining up with TRBD2. In germline, CDR1 is SNHLY, CDR2 FYNNEI. With V trimmed by 3 bases and J by 4 bases, 10 bases remained unmatched. This CDR3 has 17 amino acids.

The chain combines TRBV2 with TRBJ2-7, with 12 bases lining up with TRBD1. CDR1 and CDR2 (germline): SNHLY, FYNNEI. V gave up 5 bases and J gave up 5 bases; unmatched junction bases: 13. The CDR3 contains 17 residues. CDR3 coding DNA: TGTGCCAGCAGTCTCAACCGGGACAGGGGGCTTCGGAACGAGCAGTACTTC. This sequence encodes CASSLNRDRGLRNEQYF.

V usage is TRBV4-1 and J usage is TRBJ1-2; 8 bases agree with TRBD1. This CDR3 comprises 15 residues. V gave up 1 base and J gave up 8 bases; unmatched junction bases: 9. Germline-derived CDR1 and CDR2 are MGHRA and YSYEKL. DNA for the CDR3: TGCGCCAGCAGCCAAGGTACCGGACAGGGTGGAGGCTACACCTTC. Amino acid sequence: CASSQGTGQGGGYTF.

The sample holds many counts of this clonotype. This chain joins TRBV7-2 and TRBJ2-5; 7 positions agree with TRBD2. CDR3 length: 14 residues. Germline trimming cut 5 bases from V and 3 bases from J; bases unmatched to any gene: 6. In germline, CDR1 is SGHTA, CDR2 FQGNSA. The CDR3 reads CASSPRLAEETQYF. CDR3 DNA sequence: TGTGCCAGCAGCCCGCGACTAGCCGAAGAGACCCAGTACTTC.

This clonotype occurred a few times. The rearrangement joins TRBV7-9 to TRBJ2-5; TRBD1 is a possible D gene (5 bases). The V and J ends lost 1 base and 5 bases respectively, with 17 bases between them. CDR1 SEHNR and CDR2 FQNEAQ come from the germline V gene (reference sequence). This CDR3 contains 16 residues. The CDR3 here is CASSLGWSQGGETQYF. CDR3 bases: TGTGCCAGCAGCTTAGGATGGAGTCAGGGTGGGGAGACCCAGTACTTC.

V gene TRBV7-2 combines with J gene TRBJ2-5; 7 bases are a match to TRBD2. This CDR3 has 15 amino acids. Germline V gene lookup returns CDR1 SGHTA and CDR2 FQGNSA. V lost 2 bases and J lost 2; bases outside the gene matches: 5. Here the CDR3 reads CASSLRLAEQETQYF. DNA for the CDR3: TGTGCCAGCAGCTTAAGGCTAGCGGAACAAGAGACCCAGTACTTC. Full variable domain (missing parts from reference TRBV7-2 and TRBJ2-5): GAGVSQSPSNKVTEKGKDVELRCDPISGHTALYWYRQSLGQGLEFLIYFQGNSAPDKSGLPSDRFSAERTGGSVSTLTIQRTQQEDSAVYLCASSLRLAEQETQYFGPGTRLLVL.

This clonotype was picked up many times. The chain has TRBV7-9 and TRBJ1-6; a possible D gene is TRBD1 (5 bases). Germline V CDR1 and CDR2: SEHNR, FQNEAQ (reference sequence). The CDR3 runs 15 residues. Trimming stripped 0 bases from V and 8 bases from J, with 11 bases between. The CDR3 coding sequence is TGTGCCAGCAGCTTAGCTTTGGGGGGGGATTCACCCCTCCACTTT. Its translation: CASSLALGGDSPLHF. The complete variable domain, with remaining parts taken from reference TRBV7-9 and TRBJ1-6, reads DTGVSQNPRHKITKRGQNVTFRCDPISEHNRLYWYRQTLGQGPEFLTYFQNEAQLEKSRLLSDRFSAERPKGSFSTLEIQRTEQGDSAMYLCASSLALGGDSPLHFGNGTRLTVT.

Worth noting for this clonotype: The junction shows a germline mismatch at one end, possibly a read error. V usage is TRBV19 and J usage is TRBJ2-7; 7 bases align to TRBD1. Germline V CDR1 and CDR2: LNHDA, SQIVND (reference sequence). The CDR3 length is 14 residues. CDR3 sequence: CASSSRDSVLEQHF. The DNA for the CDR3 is TGTGCCAGTAGCTCCCGGGACAGTGTGCTCGAGCAGCACTTC. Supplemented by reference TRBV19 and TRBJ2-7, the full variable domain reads DGGITQSPKYLFRKEGQNVTLSCEQNLNHDAMYWYRQDPGQGLRLIYYSQIVNDFQKGDIAEGYSVSREKKESFPLTVTSAQKNPTAFYLCASSSRDSVLEQHFGPGTRLTVT.

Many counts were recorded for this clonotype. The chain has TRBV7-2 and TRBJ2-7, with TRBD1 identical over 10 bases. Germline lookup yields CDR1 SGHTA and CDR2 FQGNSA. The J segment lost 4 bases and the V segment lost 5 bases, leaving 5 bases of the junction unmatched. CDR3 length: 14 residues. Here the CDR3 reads CASSRTGGTYEQYF. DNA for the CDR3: TGTGCCAGCAGCCGGACAGGGGGAACGTACGAGCAGTACTTC.

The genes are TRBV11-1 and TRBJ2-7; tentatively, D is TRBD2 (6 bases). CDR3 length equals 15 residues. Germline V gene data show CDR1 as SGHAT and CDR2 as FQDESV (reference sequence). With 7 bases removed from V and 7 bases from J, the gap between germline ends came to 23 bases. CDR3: CASTSVLANYNEQYF. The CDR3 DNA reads TGTGCCAGCACCTCTGTGCTAGCGAACTACAATGAGCAGTACTTC.

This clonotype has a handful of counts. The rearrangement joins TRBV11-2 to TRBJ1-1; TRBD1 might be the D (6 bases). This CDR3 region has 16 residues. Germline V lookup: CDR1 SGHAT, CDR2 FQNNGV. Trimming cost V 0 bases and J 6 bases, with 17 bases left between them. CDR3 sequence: CASSLDGGGGYAEAFF. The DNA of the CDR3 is TGTGCCAGCAGCTTAGATGGCGGAGGGGGGTACGCTGAAGCTTTCTTT.

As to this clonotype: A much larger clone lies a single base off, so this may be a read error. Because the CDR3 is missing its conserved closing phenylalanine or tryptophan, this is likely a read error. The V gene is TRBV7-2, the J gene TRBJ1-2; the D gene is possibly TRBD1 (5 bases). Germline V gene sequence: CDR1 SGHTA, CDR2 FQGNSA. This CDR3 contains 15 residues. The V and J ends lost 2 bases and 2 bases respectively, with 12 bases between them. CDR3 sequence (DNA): TGTGCCAGCAGCTTACGGGTGGGGGTCAACTATGGCTACACCCTC. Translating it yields CASSLRVGVNYGYTL.

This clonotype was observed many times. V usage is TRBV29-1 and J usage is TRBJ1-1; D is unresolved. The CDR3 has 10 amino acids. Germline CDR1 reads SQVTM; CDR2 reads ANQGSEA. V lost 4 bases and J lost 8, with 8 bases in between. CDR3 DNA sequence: TGCAGCGTTGTCACAGTCGAAGCTTTCTTT. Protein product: CSVVTVEAFF.

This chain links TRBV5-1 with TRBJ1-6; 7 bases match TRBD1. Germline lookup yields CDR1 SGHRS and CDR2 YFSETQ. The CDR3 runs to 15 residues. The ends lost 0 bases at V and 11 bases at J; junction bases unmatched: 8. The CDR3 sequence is CASSLEGQGGPPLHF. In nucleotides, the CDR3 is TGCGCCAGCAGCTTGGAAGGTCAGGGGGGTCCACCCCTCCACTTT.

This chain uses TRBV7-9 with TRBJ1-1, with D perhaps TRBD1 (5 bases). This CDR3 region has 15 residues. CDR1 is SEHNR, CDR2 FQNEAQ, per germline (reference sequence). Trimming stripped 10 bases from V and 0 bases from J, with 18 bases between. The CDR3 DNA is TGTGCCATCAAGGTGGGGGTTTCCCTGAACACTGAAGCTTTCTTT. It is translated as CAIKVGVSLNTEAFF.

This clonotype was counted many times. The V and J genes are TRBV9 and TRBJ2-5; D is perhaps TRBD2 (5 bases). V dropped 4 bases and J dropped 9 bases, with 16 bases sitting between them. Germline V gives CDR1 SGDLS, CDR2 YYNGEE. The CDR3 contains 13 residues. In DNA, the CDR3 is TGTGCCAGCAGCCCTGCTTCCGGGCGGGCCCAGTACTTC. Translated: CASSPASGRAQYF.

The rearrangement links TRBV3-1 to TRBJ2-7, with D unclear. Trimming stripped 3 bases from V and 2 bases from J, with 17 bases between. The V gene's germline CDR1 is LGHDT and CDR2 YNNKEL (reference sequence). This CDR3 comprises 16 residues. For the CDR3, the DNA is TGTGCCAGCAGCCACTTAGGCGGAGCGTTCGCCTACGAGCAGTACTTC. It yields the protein CASSHLGGAFAYEQYF.

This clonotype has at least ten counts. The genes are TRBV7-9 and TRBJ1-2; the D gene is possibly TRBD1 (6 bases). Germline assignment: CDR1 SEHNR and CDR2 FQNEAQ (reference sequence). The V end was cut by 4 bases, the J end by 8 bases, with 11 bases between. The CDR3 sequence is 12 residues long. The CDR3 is CASSSGGLGYTF. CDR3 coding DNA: TGTGCCAGCAGCTCGGGGGGGCTAGGCTACACCTTC.

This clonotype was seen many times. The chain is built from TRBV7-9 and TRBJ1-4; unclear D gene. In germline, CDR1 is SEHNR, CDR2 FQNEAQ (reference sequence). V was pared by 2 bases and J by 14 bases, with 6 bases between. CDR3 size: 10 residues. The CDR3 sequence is CASSLSGLFF. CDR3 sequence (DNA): TGTGCCAGCAGCTTAAGTGGTCTGTTTTTT. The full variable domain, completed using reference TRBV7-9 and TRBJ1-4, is DTGVSQNPRHKITKRGQNVTFRCDPISEHNRLYWYRQTLGQGPEFLTYFQNEAQLEKSRLLSDRFSAERPKGSFSTLEIQRTEQGDSAMYLCASSLSGLFFGSGTQLSVL.

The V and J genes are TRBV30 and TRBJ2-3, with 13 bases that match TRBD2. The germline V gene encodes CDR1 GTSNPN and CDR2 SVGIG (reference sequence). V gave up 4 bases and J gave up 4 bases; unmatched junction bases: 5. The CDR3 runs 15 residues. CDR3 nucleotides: TGTGCCTGGACCTCGACTAGCGGGAGGTCAGATACGCAGTATTTT. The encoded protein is CAWTSTSGRSDTQYF.

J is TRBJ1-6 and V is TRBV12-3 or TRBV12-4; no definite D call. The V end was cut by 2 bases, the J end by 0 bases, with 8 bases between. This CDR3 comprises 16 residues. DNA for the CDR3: TGTGCCAGCAGTTTAAATTTCCTCTCCTATAATTCACCCCTCCACTTT. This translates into CASSLNFLSYNSPLHF.

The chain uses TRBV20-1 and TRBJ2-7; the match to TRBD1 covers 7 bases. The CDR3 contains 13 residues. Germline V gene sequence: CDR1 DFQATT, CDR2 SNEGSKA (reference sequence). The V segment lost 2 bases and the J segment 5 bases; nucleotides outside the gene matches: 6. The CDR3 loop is CSARPDRAHEQYF. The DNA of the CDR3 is TGCAGTGCTAGACCCGACAGGGCCCACGAGCAGTACTTC.

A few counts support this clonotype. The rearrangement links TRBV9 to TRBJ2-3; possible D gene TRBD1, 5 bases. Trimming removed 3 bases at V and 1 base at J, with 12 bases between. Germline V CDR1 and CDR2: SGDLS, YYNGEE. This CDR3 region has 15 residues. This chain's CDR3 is CASSEGAGRTDTQYF. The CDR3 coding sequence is TGTGCCAGCAGCGAAGGGGCAGGGCGCACAGATACGCAGTATTTT.

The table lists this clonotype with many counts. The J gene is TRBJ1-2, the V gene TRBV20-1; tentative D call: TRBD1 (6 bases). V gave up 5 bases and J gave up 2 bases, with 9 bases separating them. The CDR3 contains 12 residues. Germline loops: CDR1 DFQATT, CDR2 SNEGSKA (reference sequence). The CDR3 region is CSARTVNYGYTF. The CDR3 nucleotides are TGCAGTGCTCGGACAGTAAACTATGGCTACACCTTC.

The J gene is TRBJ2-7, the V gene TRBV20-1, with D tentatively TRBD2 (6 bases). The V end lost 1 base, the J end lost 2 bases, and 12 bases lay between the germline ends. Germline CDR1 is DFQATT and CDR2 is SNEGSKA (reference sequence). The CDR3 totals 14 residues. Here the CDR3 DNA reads TGCAGTGCTAGAGGCCGTGGAGGGACCTACGAGCAGTACTTC. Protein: CSARGRGGTYEQYF.

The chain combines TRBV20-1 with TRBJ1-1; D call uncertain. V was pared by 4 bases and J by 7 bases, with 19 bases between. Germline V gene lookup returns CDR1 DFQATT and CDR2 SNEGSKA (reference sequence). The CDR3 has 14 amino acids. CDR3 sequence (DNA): TGCAGTGCTAACCCTGGGAGAGTACCCGGTGAAGCTTTCTTT. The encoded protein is CSANPGRVPGEAFF.